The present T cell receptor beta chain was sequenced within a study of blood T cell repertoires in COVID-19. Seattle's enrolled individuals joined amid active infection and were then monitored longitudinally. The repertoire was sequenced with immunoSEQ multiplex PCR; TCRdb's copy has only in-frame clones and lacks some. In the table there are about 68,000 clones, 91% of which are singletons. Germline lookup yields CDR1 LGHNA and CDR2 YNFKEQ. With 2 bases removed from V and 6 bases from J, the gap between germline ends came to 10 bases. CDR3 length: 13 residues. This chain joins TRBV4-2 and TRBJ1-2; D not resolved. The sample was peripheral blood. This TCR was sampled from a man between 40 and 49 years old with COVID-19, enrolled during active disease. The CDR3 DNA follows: TGTGCCAGCAGCCAAACACATTCCGATGGCTACACCTTC. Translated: CASSQTHSDGYTF.